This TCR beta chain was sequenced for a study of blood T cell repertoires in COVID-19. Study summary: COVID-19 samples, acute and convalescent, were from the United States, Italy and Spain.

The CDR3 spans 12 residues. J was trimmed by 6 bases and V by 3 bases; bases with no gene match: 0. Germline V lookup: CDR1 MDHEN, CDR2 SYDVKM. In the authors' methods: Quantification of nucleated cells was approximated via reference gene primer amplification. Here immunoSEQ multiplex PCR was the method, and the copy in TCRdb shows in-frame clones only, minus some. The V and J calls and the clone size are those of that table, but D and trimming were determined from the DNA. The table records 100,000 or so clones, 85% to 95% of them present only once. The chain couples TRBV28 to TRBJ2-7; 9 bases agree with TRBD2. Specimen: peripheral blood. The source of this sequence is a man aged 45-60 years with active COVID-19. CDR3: CASSLREGEQYF. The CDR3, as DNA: TGTGCCAGCAGTTTGCGGGAGGGCGAGCAGTACTTC.